These 25 T cell receptor beta chains originate from one sample sequenced in a study of shared clonotypes between healthy human individuals. CD8 cells regarded as naive lacked CD45RO, were positively chosen for CCR7, and omitted terminally differentiated effector memory CD45RA+ cells. Libraries were prepared by immunoSEQ multiplex PCR; TCRdb keeps only in-frame clonotypes and omits some of them. The repertoire includes millions of clones, more than 85% of them detected once, and more than 1.5% sits in the top ten. The sample was naive CD8+ T cells from PBMCs. These receptor sequences come from a man between 18 and 35 years old in good health. Some clones in this sample may be carry-over from other donors' samples.

This chain connects TRBV11-3 to TRBJ2-2; possibly TRBD1 for D (5 bases). V was pared by 1 base and J by 8 bases, with 5 bases between. Germline CDR1 reads SGHNT; CDR2 reads YENEEA. CDR3 size: 12 residues. The CDR3 sequence is CASSLGQGELFF. The CDR3 DNA reads TGTGCCAGCAGCTTAGGACAGGGGGAGCTGTTTTTT.

The rearrangement links TRBV14 to TRBJ1-2; 9 bases agree with TRBD1. V dropped 6 bases and J dropped 6; count of bases not matched to a gene: 5. Germline-derived CDR1 and CDR2 are SGHDN and FVKESK. The CDR3 covers 13 residues. CDR3 sequence (DNA): TGTGCCAGCAGTCTAGACAGGGGGAATGGCTACACCTTC. This codes for CASSLDRGNGYTF.

The chain is built from TRBV28 and TRBJ2-5, with unresolved D. CDR1 is MDHEN and CDR2 is SYDVKM in the germline V gene. V lost 7 bases and J 0 bases, leaving 9 bases between the germline ends. The CDR3 is 13 residues long. The CDR3 here is CASNKRNQETQYF. The CDR3 DNA is TGTGCCAGCAATAAGAGAAACCAAGAGACCCAGTACTTC.

The chain links TRBV10-3 to TRBJ1-1; 12 bases agree with TRBD1. This CDR3 has 15 residues. Germline V gene lookup returns CDR1 ENHRY and CDR2 SYGVKD. The V gene end was trimmed by 3 bases and the J gene end by 6 bases; junction bases not matched to a gene: 5. The CDR3 DNA reads TGTGCCATCAGTGAACCCGGGACAGGGGGCCCTGAAGCTTTCTTT. Translated: CAISEPGTGGPEAFF.

This chain joins TRBV4-1 and TRBJ2-3; 10 bases are shared with TRBD2. The germline CDR1 and CDR2 sequences are MGHRA and YSYEKL. Trimming cost V 1 base and J 4 bases; bases outside gene matches: 2. There are 15 residues in the CDR3. In DNA form, the CDR3 reads TGCGCCAGCAGCCAAGCTAGCGGGAGCTCAGATACGCAGTATTTT. Protein product: CASSQASGSSDTQYF.

The gene calls are TRBV29-1 and TRBJ2-3, with D perhaps being TRBD1 or TRBD2 (7 bases each). This CDR3 region has 14 residues. With 6 bases removed from V and 4 bases from J, the gap between germline ends came to 17 bases. The germline CDR1 and CDR2 sequences are SQVTM and ANQGSEA. CDR3 sequence (DNA): TGCAGCGTCCAACAGGGAGGGGGCTCAGATACGCAGTATTTT. It encodes CSVQQGGGSDTQYF.

This clone was picked up one time. V gene TRBV6-6 combines with J gene TRBJ2-7, with TRBD1 as a possible D gene (5 bases). Germline V gene lookup returns CDR1 MNHNY and CDR2 SVGAGI (reference sequence). The CDR3 has 13 residues. V lost 5 bases and J lost 4, with 12 bases in between. CDR3 residues: CASSHRQGYEQYF. The CDR3 DNA reads as TGTGCCAGCAGTCACCGCCAGGGATACGAGCAGTACTTC.

The chain carries TRBV6-1 and TRBJ1-5, with D uncertain. Deletions cut 6 bases from V and 4 bases from J, with 10 bases between. The CDR3 is 13 amino acids. The germline V gene has CDR1 MNHNS and CDR2 SASEGT. CDR3 bases: TGTGCCAGCAGGGACGCGAGGAATCAGCCCCAGCATTTT. Protein product: CASRDARNQPQHF.

The count of this clone is one. CDR3 in DNA: TGTGCCAGCAGTTACCGGACAGGGGGGAATGAGCAGTTCTTC. Amino acid sequence: CASSYRTGGNEQFF. The genes are TRBV28 and TRBJ2-1; 10 nucleotides align to TRBD1. The CDR3 is 14 amino acids. V shed 4 bases and J 7 bases; nucleotides not matched to a gene: 4. Germline values: CDR1 MDHEN, CDR2 SYDVKM.

The V gene is TRBV7-9, the J gene TRBJ2-1; D is unresolved. The V end lost 4 bases, the J end lost 2 bases, and 12 bases lay between the germline ends. The germline V gene encodes CDR1 SEHNR and CDR2 FQNEAQ (reference sequence). This CDR3 is built from 15 residues. In nucleotides, the CDR3 is TGTGCCAGCAGCTCCAAACCCAAAACCTACAATGAGCAGTTCTTC. It translates to CASSSKPKTYNEQFF.

This clone was seen just once. The chain employs TRBV7-9 and TRBJ1-2; D gene ambiguous. Per the germline V gene, CDR1 is SEHNR and CDR2 is FQNEAQ (reference sequence). Trimming removed 6 bases at V and 6 bases at J, with 17 bases between. The CDR3 is 14 amino acids. The CDR3 loop is CASRKPNYKNGYTF. In nucleotides, the CDR3 is TGTGCCAGCAGGAAACCTAATTACAAGAATGGCTACACCTTC.

The V call is TRBV7-9, the J call TRBJ2-7; TRBD2 is a possible D gene (5 bases). Germline V gene data show CDR1 as SEHNR and CDR2 as FQNEAQ (reference sequence). CDR3 length: 12 residues. V shed 1 base and J shed 8 bases, with 9 bases lying between them. CDR3 amino acids: CASSLEDFQQYF. CDR3 DNA: TGTGCCAGCAGCTTAGAGGACTTCCAGCAGTACTTC.

The chain links TRBV4-2 to TRBJ2-3; a possible D gene is TRBD1 (7 bases). CDR1 is LGHNA, CDR2 YNFKEQ, per germline. This CDR3 region has 18 residues. The V and J ends lost 4 bases and 0 bases respectively, with 20 bases between them. The CDR3 nucleotides are TGTGCCAGCAGCCCCCCCAGGGGGGCCCAGACTAGCACAGATACGCAGTATTTT. It specifies CASSPPRGAQTSTDTQYF.

The V gene is TRBV28, the J gene TRBJ2-1, with a tentative D call TRBD2 (6 bases). The CDR3 has 15 residues. Trimming cost V 10 bases and J 6 bases, with 22 bases left between them. Per germline, CDR1 MDHEN and CDR2 SYDVKM. DNA of the CDR3: TGTGCCATCCACCCCAGCGGGTTAAGGGGCAATGAGCAGTTCTTC. Translating gives CAIHPSGLRGNEQFF.

The rearrangement uses TRBV7-9 and TRBJ1-5, with TRBD1 identical over 8 bases. Per the germline V gene, CDR1 is SEHNR and CDR2 is FQNEAQ (reference sequence). This CDR3 spans 16 amino acids. With 4 bases clipped from V and 0 bases from J, the junction kept 5 bases outside the gene matches. In DNA, the CDR3 is TGTGCCAGCAGCTCCGGACAGGGCCCTAGCAATCAGCCCCAGCATTTT. This codes for CASSSGQGPSNQPQHF.

The rearrangement uses TRBV7-2 and TRBJ2-7, with 7 bases lining up with TRBD2. From germline, CDR1 is SGHTA and CDR2 FQGNSA. V lost 5 bases and J lost 4; bases outside the gene matches: 14. The CDR3 contains 16 residues. The CDR3 DNA follows: TGTGCCAGCAGCCCACGGGGGACTAAGGAGAGTTACGAGCAGTACTTC. It codes for CASSPRGTKESYEQYF.

V is TRBV6-1 and J is TRBJ1-5; 9 positions match TRBD1. The CDR3 covers 18 residues. Losses at the gene ends were 3 bases for V and 0 bases for J; bases not matched to a gene: 9. The V gene's germline CDR1 is MNHNS and CDR2 SASEGT. The CDR3 region is CASSENRGLGFSNQPQHF. The CDR3 DNA reads as TGTGCCAGCAGTGAGAACAGGGGGCTCGGTTTTAGCAATCAGCCCCAGCATTTT.

The V gene is TRBV4-2, the J gene TRBJ2-7; 8 nucleotides agree with TRBD2. Germline V CDR1 and CDR2: LGHNA, YNFKEQ. V shed 1 base, J shed 3 bases, and the junction held 5 bases outside the gene matches. The CDR3 totals 15 residues. Here the CDR3 reads CASSQAGLAGYEQYF. The CDR3 region has the DNA TGTGCCAGCAGCCAAGCTGGTCTAGCGGGCTACGAGCAGTACTTC.

The DNA for the CDR3 is TGTGCCATCAGTGATGAACTAGCCAACAATGAGCAGTTCTTC. Its protein is CAISDELANNEQFF. The chain combines TRBV10-3 with TRBJ2-1, with D perhaps TRBD2 (6 bases). The CDR3 has 14 residues. In germline, CDR1 is ENHRY, CDR2 SYGVKD. With 3 bases removed from V and 5 bases from J, the gap between germline ends came to 11 bases.

Comment on this clone: The same CDR3 arises from other DNA sequences in this sample as well. The CDR3 loop reads CASGTGGGQPQHF. The CDR3 DNA reads as TGTGCCAGCGGGACAGGGGGCGGTCAGCCCCAGCATTTT. This chain connects TRBV28 to TRBJ1-5; 12 nucleotides line up with TRBD1. Germline lookup yields CDR1 MDHEN and CDR2 SYDVKM. This CDR3 spans 13 amino acids. With V trimmed by 8 bases and J by 6 bases, 2 bases remained unmatched. Full variable domain (rest looked up from reference TRBV28 and TRBJ1-5): DVKVTQSSRYLVKRTGEKVFLECVQDMDHENMFWYRQDPGLGLRLIYFSYDVKMKEKGDIPEGYSVSREKKERFSLILESASTNQTSMYLCASGTGGGQPQHFGDGTRLSIL.

The chain links TRBV6-5 to TRBJ1-1, with D possibly TRBD1 on 5 matching bases. Germline CDR1 is MNHEY and CDR2 is SVGAGI. Trimming stripped 0 bases from V and 7 bases from J, with 9 bases between. The CDR3 totals 13 residues. The DNA for the CDR3 is TGTGCCAGCAGTTACTCCCCGGGGGGTGAAGCTTTCTTT. Translating it yields CASSYSPGGEAFF.

This chain uses TRBV19 with TRBJ1-4; 7 nucleotides align to TRBD1. V gave up 10 bases and J gave up 8 bases; unmatched junction bases: 10. The CDR3 has 13 residues. Germline V CDR1 and CDR2: LNHDA, SQIVND (reference sequence). The CDR3 sequence is CATRNRGKEKLFF. CDR3 coding DNA: TGTGCCACACGAAACAGGGGAAAGGAAAAACTGTTTTTT.

The rearrangement uses TRBV10-3 and TRBJ1-3, with D uncertain. CDR1 is ENHRY, CDR2 SYGVKD, per germline. With 2 bases removed from V and 1 base from J, the gap between germline ends came to 9 bases. CDR3 size: 15 residues. Written as DNA, the CDR3 is TGTGCCATCAGTGAGACGAGGGAGTCTGGAAACACCATATATTTT. Encoded protein: CAISETRESGNTIYF.

This chain connects TRBV4-1 to TRBJ1-1; D perhaps matches TRBD1 (5 bases). The CDR3 has 17 residues. V lost 3 bases to trimming and J lost 3 bases, with 20 bases between them. Germline V gives CDR1 MGHRA, CDR2 YSYEKL. CDR3 DNA sequence: TGCGCCAGCAGCCATTACCCGAGGCCAGGGCCCGACACTGAAGCTTTCTTT. This gives the protein CASSHYPRPGPDTEAFF.

The chain joins TRBV7-9 to TRBJ2-5; D assignment may be TRBD1 or TRBD2 (6 bases each). Trimming removed 7 bases from V and 5 bases from J, with 17 bases in between. The germline gives CDR1 SEHNR, CDR2 FQNEAQ (reference sequence). The CDR3 runs to 14 residues. CDR3: CASTSRGPRETQYF. The CDR3 DNA is TGTGCCAGCACCTCCCGGGGGCCAAGGGAGACCCAGTACTTC.